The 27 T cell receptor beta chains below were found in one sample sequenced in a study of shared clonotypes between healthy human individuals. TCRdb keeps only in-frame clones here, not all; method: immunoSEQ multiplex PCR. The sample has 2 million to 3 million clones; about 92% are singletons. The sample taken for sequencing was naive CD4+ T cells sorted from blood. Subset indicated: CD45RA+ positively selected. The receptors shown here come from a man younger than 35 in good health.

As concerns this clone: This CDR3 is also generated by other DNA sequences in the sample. The CDR3 DNA follows: TGTGCCAGCTCACCAGGGACAGGGTATGAAAAACTGTTTTTT. This gives the protein CASSPGTGYEKLFF. The chain links TRBV18 to TRBJ1-4; 9 bases match TRBD1. V shed 2 bases and J 6 bases; nucleotides not matched to a gene: 1. This CDR3 comprises 14 residues. CDR1 is KGHSH, CDR2 LQKENI, per germline. Supplemented by reference TRBV18 and TRBJ1-4, the full variable domain reads NAGVMQNPRHLVRRRGQEARLRCSPMKGHSHVYWYRQLPEEGLKFMVYLQKENIIDESGMPKERFSAEFPKEGPSILRIQQVVRGDSAAYFCASSPGTGYEKLFFGSGTQLSVL.

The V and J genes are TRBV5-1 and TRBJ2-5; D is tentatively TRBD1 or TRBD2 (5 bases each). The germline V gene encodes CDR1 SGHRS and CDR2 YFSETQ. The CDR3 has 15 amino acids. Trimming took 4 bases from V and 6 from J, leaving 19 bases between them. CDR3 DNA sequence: TGCGCCAGCAGCCCCGGGGACGTGAACCCCCAGACCCAGTACTTC. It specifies CASSPGDVNPQTQYF. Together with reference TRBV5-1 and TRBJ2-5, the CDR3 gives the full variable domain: KAGVTQTPRYLIKTRGQQVTLSCSPISGHRSVSWYQQTPGQGLQFLFEYFSETQRNKGNFPGRFSGRQFSNSRSEMNVSTLELGDSALYLCASSPGDVNPQTQYFGPGTRLLVL.

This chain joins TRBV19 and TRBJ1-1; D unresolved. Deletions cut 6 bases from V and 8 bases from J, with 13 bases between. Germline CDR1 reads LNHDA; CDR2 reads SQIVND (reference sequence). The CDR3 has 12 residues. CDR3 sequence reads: CASRPNPREAFF. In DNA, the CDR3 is TGTGCCAGTAGGCCGAATCCCAGGGAAGCTTTCTTT. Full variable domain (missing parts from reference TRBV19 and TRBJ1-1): DGGITQSPKYLFRKEGQNVTLSCEQNLNHDAMYWYRQDPGQGLRLIYYSQIVNDFQKGDIAEGYSVSREKKESFPLTVTSAQKNPTAFYLCASRPNPREAFFGQGTRLTVV.

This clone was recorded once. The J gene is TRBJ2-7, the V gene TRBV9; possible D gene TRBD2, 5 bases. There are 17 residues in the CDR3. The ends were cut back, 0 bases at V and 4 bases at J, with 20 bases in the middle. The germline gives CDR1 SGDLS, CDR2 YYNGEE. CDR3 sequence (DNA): TGTGCCAGCAGCGTAGCTACTAGGGCACCGACCCATTACGAGCAGTACTTC. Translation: CASSVATRAPTHYEQYF.

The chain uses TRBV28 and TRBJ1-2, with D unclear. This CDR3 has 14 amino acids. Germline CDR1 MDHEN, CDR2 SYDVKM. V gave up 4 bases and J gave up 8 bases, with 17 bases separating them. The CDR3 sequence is CASSSPGQDGGYTF. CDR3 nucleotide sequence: TGTGCCAGCAGTTCGCCCGGGCAGGACGGAGGCTACACCTTC.

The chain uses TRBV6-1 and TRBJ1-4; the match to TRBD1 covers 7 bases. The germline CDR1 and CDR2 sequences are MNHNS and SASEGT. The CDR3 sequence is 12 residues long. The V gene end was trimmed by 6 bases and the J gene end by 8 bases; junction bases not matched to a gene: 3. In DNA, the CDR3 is TGTGCCAGCAGGACAGGGCAGGAAAAACTGTTTTTT. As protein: CASRTGQEKLFF.

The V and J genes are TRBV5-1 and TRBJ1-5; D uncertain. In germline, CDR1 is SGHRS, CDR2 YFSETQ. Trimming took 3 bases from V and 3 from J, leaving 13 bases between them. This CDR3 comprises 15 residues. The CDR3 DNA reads TGCGCCAGCAGCTACGTACCGGGCACCAATCAGCCCCAGCATTTT. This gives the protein CASSYVPGTNQPQHF. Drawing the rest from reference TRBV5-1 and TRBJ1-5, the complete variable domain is KAGVTQTPRYLIKTRGQQVTLSCSPISGHRSVSWYQQTPGQGLQFLFEYFSETQRNKGNFPGRFSGRQFSNSRSEMNVSTLELGDSALYLCASSYVPGTNQPQHFGDGTRLSIL.

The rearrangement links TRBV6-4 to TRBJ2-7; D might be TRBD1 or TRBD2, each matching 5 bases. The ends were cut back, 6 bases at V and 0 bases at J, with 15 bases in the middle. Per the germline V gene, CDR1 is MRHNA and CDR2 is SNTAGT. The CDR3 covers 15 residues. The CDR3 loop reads CASSLGAGSSYEQYF. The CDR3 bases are TGTGCCAGCAGCCTAGGGGCAGGGAGCTCCTACGAGCAGTACTTC.

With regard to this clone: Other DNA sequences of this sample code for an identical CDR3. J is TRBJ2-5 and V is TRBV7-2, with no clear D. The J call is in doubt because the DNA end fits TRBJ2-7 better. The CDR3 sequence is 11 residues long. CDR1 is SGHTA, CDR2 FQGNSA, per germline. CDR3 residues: CASSPSYEQYF. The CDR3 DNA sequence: TGTGCCAGCAGCCCTTCGTACGAGCAGTACTTC.

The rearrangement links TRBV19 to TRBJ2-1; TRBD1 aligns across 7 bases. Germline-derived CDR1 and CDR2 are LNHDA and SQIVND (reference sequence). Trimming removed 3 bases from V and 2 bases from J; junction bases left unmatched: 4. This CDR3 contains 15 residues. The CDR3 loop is CASSMTGFTYNEQFF. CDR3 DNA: TGTGCCAGTAGTATGACAGGGTTTACCTACAATGAGCAGTTCTTC.

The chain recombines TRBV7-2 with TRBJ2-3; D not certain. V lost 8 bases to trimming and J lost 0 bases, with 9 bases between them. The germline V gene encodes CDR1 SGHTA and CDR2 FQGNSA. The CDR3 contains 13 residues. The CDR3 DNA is TGTGCCAGCTGCCGGCCTAGCACAGATACGCAGTATTTT. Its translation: CASCRPSTDTQYF.

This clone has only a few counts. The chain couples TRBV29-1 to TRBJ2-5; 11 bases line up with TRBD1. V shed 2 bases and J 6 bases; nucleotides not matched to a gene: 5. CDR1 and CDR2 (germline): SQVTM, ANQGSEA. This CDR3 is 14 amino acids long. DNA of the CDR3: TGCAGCGTTGAACCCGGGACAGGGGGACAGACCCAGTACTTC. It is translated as CSVEPGTGGQTQYF.

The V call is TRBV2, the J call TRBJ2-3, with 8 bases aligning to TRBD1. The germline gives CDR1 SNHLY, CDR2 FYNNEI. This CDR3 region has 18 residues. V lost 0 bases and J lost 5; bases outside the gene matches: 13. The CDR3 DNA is TGTGCCAGCAGTGAAGCGTGGATGGGCAGGGGGCCCGTAGATACGCAGTATTTT. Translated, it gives CASSEAWMGRGPVDTQYF. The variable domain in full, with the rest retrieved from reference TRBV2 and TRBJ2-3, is EPEVTQTPSHQVTQMGQEVILRCVPISNHLYFYWYRQILGQKVEFLVSFYNNEISEKSEIFDDQFSVERPDGSNFTLKIRSTKLEDSAMYFCASSEAWMGRGPVDTQYFGPGTRLTVL.

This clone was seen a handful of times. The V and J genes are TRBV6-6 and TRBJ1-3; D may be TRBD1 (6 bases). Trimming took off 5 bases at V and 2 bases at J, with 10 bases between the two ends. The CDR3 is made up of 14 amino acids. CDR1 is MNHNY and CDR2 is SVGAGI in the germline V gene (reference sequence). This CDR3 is CASSPDRTGNTIYF. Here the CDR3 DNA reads TGTGCCAGCAGTCCCGACAGGACTGGAAACACCATATATTTT.

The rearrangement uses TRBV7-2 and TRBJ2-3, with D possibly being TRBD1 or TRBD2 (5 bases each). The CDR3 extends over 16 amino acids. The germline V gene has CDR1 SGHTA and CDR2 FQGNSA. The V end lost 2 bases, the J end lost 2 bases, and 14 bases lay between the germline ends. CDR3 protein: CASSLSNGALTDTQYF. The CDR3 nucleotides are TGTGCCAGCAGCTTATCGAACGGGGCTCTCACAGATACGCAGTATTTT.

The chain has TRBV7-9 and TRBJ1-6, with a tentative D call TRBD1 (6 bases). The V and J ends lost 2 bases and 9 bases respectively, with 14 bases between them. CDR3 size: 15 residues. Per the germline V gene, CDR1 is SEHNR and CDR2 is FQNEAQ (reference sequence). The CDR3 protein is CASSLPLDSASPLHF. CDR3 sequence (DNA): TGTGCCAGCAGCTTACCCCTGGACAGTGCTTCACCCCTCCACTTT.

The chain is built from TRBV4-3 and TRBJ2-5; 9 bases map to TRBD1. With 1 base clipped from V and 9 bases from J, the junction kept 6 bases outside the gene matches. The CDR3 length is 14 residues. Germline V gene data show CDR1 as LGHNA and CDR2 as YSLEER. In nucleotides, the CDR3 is TGCGCCAGCAGCCAAGTAAGGACAGGGGAGTCCCAGTACTTC. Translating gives CASSQVRTGESQYF.

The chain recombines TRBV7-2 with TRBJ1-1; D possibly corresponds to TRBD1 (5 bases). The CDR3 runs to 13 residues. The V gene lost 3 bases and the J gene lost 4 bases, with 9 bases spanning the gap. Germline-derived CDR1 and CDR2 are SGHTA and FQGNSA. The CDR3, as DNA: TGTGCCAGCAGCTTTGACAGAGTCACTGAAGCTTTCTTT. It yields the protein CASSFDRVTEAFF.

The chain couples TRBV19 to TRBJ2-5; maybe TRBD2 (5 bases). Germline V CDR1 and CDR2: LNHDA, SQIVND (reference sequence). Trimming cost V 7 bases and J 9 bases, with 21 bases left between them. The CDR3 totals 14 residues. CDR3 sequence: CASNPAVSIGPQYF. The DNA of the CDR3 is TGTGCCAGTAACCCAGCGGTATCCATAGGGCCCCAGTACTTC.

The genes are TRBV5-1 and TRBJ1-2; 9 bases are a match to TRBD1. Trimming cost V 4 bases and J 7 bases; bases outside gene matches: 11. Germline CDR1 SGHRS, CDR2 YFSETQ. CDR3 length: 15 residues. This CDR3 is CASSRDRAHGGGYTF. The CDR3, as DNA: TGCGCCAGCAGCAGGGACAGGGCCCATGGGGGTGGCTACACCTTC.

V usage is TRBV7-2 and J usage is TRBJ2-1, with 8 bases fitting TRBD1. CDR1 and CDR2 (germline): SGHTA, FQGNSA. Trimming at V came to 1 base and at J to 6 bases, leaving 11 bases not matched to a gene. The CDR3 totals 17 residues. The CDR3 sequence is CASSLVRATGVGNEQFF. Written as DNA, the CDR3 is TGTGCCAGCAGCTTAGTGCGCGCGACAGGGGTGGGCAATGAGCAGTTCTTC. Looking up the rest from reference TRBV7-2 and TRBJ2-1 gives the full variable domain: GAGVSQSPSNKVTEKGKDVELRCDPISGHTALYWYRQSLGQGLEFLIYFQGNSAPDKSGLPSDRFSAERTGGSVSTLTIQRTQQEDSAVYLCASSLVRATGVGNEQFFGPGTRLTVL.

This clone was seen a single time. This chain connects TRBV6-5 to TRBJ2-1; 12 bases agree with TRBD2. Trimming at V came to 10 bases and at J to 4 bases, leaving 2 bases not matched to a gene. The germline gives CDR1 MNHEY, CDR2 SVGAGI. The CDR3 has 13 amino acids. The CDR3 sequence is CATTSGGYNEQFF. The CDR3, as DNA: TGTGCCACCACTAGCGGGGGGTACAATGAGCAGTTCTTC.

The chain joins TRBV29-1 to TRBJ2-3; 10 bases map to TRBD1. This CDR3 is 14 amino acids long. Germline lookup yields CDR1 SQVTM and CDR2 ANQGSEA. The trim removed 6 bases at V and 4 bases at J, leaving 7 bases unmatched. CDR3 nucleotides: TGCAGCGTCGGGTTTGGGACAGGGGCAGATACGCAGTATTTT. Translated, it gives CSVGFGTGADTQYF.

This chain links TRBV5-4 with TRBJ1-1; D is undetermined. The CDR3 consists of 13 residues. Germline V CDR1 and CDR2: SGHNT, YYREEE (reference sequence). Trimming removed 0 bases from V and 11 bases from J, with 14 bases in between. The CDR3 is CASSLVSGDWAFF. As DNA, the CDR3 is TGTGCCAGCAGCTTGGTCAGCGGGGATTGGGCTTTCTTT.

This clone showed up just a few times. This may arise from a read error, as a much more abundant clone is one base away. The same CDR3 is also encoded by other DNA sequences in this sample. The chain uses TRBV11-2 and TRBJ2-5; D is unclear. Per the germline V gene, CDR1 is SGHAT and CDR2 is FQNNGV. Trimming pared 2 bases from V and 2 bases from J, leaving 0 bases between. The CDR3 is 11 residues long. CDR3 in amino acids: CASSLQETQYF. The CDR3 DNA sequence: TGTGCCAGCAGCTTACAAGAGACCCAGTACTTC.

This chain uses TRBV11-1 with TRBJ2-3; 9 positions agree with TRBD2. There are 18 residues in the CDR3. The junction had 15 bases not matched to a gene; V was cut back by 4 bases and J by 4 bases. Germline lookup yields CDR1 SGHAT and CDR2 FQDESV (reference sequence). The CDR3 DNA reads TGTGCCAGCAGCTCCCGGCTAGCGGGGCCCCTTGTGGCAGATACGCAGTATTTT. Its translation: CASSSRLAGPLVADTQYF.

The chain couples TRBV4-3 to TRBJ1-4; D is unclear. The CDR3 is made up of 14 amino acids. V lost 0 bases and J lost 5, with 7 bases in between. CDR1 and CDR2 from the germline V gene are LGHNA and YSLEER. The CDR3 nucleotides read TGCGCCAGCAGCCAAGATTTTGGGAATGAAAAACTGTTTTTT. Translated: CASSQDFGNEKLFF.